This is a list of T cell receptor beta chains from one sample in a study of T cell responses to AZD1222 COVID-19 vaccine. Profiled with immunoSEQ multiplex PCR; TCRdb holds only in-frame clones, not every one. The sample lists 25,000 to 35,000 clones, roughly nine tenths occurring once. The material was peripheral blood, obtained on day 0 of AZD1222 vaccination. The source is an adult in good health. Both conserved end residues are part of each CDR3.

cdr3_length	v_call	cdr3_aa
15	TRBV27	CASSSTSAGSYEQYF
14	TRBV10-3	CAISISDRDTEAFF
15	TRBV27	CASSLSRAILTEAFF
16	TRBV5-4	CASSLARGARNTEAFF
14	TRBV5-1	CASSPGAGANVLTF
13	TRBV19	CATGTGSGTEAFF
16	TRBV7-2	CASSPQGTGGGSPLHF
14	TRBV6-5	CASSPLTRDHEQFF
13	TRBV24-1	CATSFQGAYEQFF
15	TRBV5-1	CASSLEGQGVHEQYF
12	TRBV12-3/TRBV12-4	CASILAYNEQFF
14	TRBV14	CASSQDLAFVTQYF
12	TRBV30	CARAGYQETQYF
15	TRBV11-2	CASSPREGLTSPLHF
14	TRBV28	CASSLYSQLYEQYF
15	TRBV5-1	CASSPEGSPNEKLFF
16	TRBV5-1	CASSATGTGGSYEQYF
12	TRBV6-5	CASSMGNTEAFF
13	TRBV11-1	CASSAGPRNEQFF
12	TRBV2	CASLMDGNTIYF
20	TRBV7-7	CASSLARSPGAGLSEETQYF
16	TRBV5-4	CASSEFLQGGNTEAFF
13	TRBV6-5	CASRLSGRGELFF
16	TRBV4-3	CASSQGAGTNFYEQYF
17	TRBV18	CASSPWTGGKPSYEQYF
13	TRBV6-2/TRBV6-3	CASSYSVSLPQFF
13	TRBV11-3	CASSLVAGGELFF
14	TRBV4-1	CASSQTPRQVEAFF
20	TRBV19	CASSISPQGTTFYSNQPQHF
13	TRBV5-1	CASSLRHQGEAFF
14	TRBV11-2	CASSAPVGADTQYF